This T cell receptor beta chain originates from a study of blood T cell repertoires in COVID-19. At the level of the study: Sources were T cells, B-cell-depleted T cells, or PBMCs; the material itself was cDNA or gDNA.

Per the study methods: Amplification of reference gene primers provided the estimated nucleated cell counts. Method: immunoSEQ multiplex PCR; TCRdb's copy keeps in-frame clones and lacks some. D and trimming were read from the DNA, whereas the V and J calls and clone size are those reported in that table. Of over 110,000 clones in the sample, approximately 85% are singletons; the top ten hold approximately 1.8%. Trimming removed 1 base from V and 8 bases from J, with 20 bases in between. CDR3 length equals 16 residues. CDR1 is LGHDT and CDR2 is YNNKEL in the germline V gene (reference sequence). The genes are TRBV3-1 (or the pseudogene TRBV3-2) and TRBJ1-2, with D possibly TRBD1 on 6 matching bases. Sequencing was done on a sample of peripheral blood. The receptor was derived from a man between 65 and 85 years old with acute or convalescent COVID-19. CDR3 nucleotide sequence: TGTGCCAGCAGCCAAGGGGGGCGCAGGGAAAGAGAAGGCTACACCTTC. Translating it yields CASSQGGRREREGYTF.